The next 27 T cell receptor beta chains were all read from a single sample in a study of cytomegalovirus exposure and HLA in healthy donors. It was with 60 Vbeta and 13 Jbeta primers that the PCR ran. Clones were read by immunoSEQ multiplex PCR, and TCRdb kept only the in-frame ones, dropping some. There are fewer than 200,000 clones in the sample; roughly 76% occur only once, and about 12% lies in the top ten. The sequenced sample was PBMCs. The receptor source for this set is a woman between 45 and 65 years old in good health and CMV-seronegative.

The V and J genes are TRBV5-1 and TRBJ2-2, with 10 bases aligning to TRBD2. J lost 3 bases, V lost 4 bases, and 3 bases had no gene match. The V gene's germline CDR1 is SGHRS and CDR2 YFSETQ. The CDR3 covers 15 residues. This CDR3 is CASSPGLADTGELFF. The CDR3 DNA reads TGCGCCAGCAGCCCCGGACTAGCGGACACCGGGGAGCTGTTTTTT.

The chain has TRBV15 and TRBJ2-7, with D tentatively TRBD2 (6 bases). Germline CDR1 LNHNV, CDR2 YYDKDF (reference sequence). V lost 1 base and J lost 4, with 11 bases in between. The CDR3 covers 14 residues. The CDR3, as DNA: TGTGCCACCAGCAGAGGAGCGGGTGGGTACGAGCAGTACTTC. This encodes CATSRGAGGYEQYF.

This chain links TRBV5-1 with TRBJ2-1; tentatively, D is TRBD1 (6 bases). The V end was cut by 6 bases, the J end by 11 bases, with 21 bases between. The germline V gene has CDR1 SGHRS and CDR2 YFSETQ. The CDR3 extends over 14 amino acids. CDR3 coding DNA: TGCGCCAGCACTCCGGGACAAGGACCGTTTAAGCAGTTCTTC. Residues: CASTPGQGPFKQFF. Based on the CDR3 plus reference TRBV5-1 and TRBJ2-1, the full variable domain is KAGVTQTPRYLIKTRGQQVTLSCSPISGHRSVSWYQQTPGQGLQFLFEYFSETQRNKGNFPGRFSGRQFSNSRSEMNVSTLELGDSALYLCASTPGQGPFKQFFGPGTRLTVL.

The J gene is TRBJ2-7, the V gene TRBV5-1; 9 bases are shared with TRBD2. This CDR3 comprises 14 residues. The germline CDR1 and CDR2 sequences are SGHRS and YFSETQ. After removal of 4 bases from V and 0 bases from J, the junction contained 2 bases not matched to a gene. The CDR3 is CASSRTSASYEQYF. CDR3 coding DNA: TGCGCCAGCAGCCGGACTAGCGCCTCCTACGAGCAGTACTTC.

The rearrangement uses TRBV14 and TRBJ2-5; 9 nucleotides align to TRBD1. The germline V gene encodes CDR1 SGHDN and CDR2 FVKESK. CDR3 length: 15 residues. The V gene end was trimmed by 5 bases and the J gene end by 1 base; junction bases not matched to a gene: 5. CDR3 DNA sequence: TGTGCCAGCAGCAGGGGACAGGGAGGCCAAGAGACCCAGTACTTC. This encodes CASSRGQGGQETQYF.

This chain joins TRBV18 and TRBJ2-7; no firm D call. The CDR3 is 14 amino acids. The V end lost 0 bases, the J end lost 2 bases, and 8 bases lay between the germline ends. Germline V gene sequence: CDR1 KGHSH, CDR2 LQKENI. CDR3 amino acids: CASSPPANTYEQYF. The CDR3 nucleotides are TGTGCCAGCTCACCACCGGCAAATACCTACGAGCAGTACTTC.

The count of this clone is one. The rearrangement uses TRBV7-2 and TRBJ1-5; the D is unclear. The CDR3 runs 13 residues. The germline V gene has CDR1 SGHTA and CDR2 FQGNSA. Trimming removed 7 bases at V and 4 bases at J, with 11 bases between. CDR3 in amino acids: CASTLGGNQPQHF. The CDR3 DNA follows: TGTGCCAGCACCCTAGGAGGGAATCAGCCCCAGCATTTT.

The genes are TRBV9 and TRBJ2-1, with unresolved D. This CDR3 region has 13 residues. CDR1 SGDLS and CDR2 YYNGEE come from the germline V gene. V was shortened by 5 bases and J by 7 bases, with 13 bases between the two germline ends. The CDR3 DNA sequence: TGTGCCAGCAGGAGTCAAGCGACGAATGAGCAGTTCTTC. As protein: CASRSQATNEQFF.

This rearrangement joins TRBV7-2 to TRBJ1-2, with D possibly being TRBD1 (5 bases). Trimming took 1 base from V and 7 from J, leaving 13 bases between them. This CDR3 spans 14 amino acids. Germline V gene sequence: CDR1 SGHTA, CDR2 FQGNSA. The CDR3 DNA reads as TGTGCCAGCAGCTTAGTTATTTCGGGACTTGGCTACACCTTC. Protein sequence: CASSLVISGLGYTF.

The chain links TRBV7-2 to TRBJ1-5; TRBD1 matches 12 bases. The CDR3 is made up of 18 amino acids. Per the germline V gene, CDR1 is SGHTA and CDR2 is FQGNSA. With 5 bases clipped from V and 0 bases from J, the junction kept 8 bases outside the gene matches. The chain's CDR3 is CASSLGTGGRYSNQPQHF. In DNA form, the CDR3 reads TGTGCCAGCAGCCTCGGGACAGGGGGCCGATATAGCAATCAGCCCCAGCATTTT.

The V and J genes are TRBV5-1 and TRBJ1-6, with 9 bases lining up with TRBD1. The V and J ends lost 0 bases and 0 bases, in that order; junction bases with no gene match: 4. This CDR3 is 18 amino acids long. Looked up from germline, CDR1 is SGHRS and CDR2 is YFSETQ. Here the CDR3 reads CASSLASTGGSYNSPLHF. CDR3 DNA: TGCGCCAGCAGCTTGGCTTCGACAGGGGGCTCCTATAATTCACCCCTCCACTTT. The variable domain in full, with the rest retrieved from reference TRBV5-1 and TRBJ1-6, is KAGVTQTPRYLIKTRGQQVTLSCSPISGHRSVSWYQQTPGQGLQFLFEYFSETQRNKGNFPGRFSGRQFSNSRSEMNVSTLELGDSALYLCASSLASTGGSYNSPLHFGNGTRLTVT.

This chain joins TRBV11-2 and TRBJ2-3, with TRBD1 matching 10 bases. The CDR3 is made up of 16 amino acids. Germline CDR1 reads SGHAT; CDR2 reads FQNNGV. J gave up 4 bases and V 1 base, and 5 bases lay outside the gene matches. The CDR3 spells CASSLGRTGGPDTQYF. The CDR3 DNA sequence: TGTGCCAGCAGCTTAGGGAGGACAGGGGGTCCAGATACGCAGTATTTT.

This sequence joins TRBV27 and TRBJ2-7; no clear D gene. Trimming took off 6 bases at V and 0 bases at J, with 12 bases between the two ends. Germline CDR1 reads MNHEY; CDR2 reads SMNVEV (reference sequence). The CDR3 has 14 residues. CDR3 protein: CASRSRVNSYEQYF. DNA for the CDR3: TGTGCCAGCAGGAGCCGGGTCAACTCCTACGAGCAGTACTTC.

The chain joins TRBV4-1 to TRBJ2-7; a possible D gene is TRBD1 (5 bases). The CDR3 runs to 15 residues. Per germline, CDR1 MGHRA and CDR2 YSYEKL. Trimming removed 4 bases from V and 3 bases from J, with 16 bases in between. The CDR3, as DNA: TGCGCCAGCAGCCCAGAGACAGTACGAGACTACGAGCAGTACTTC. It specifies CASSPETVRDYEQYF.

The chain employs TRBV28 and TRBJ1-1, with no clear D. The CDR3 consists of 12 residues. CDR1 and CDR2 from the germline V gene are MDHEN and SYDVKM. V was pared by 5 bases and J by 3 bases, with 7 bases between. The CDR3 nucleotides read TGTGCCAGCAGTACCCGGGACACTGAAGCTTTCTTT. It specifies CASSTRDTEAFF.

As regards this clone: This same CDR3 is encoded by further DNA sequences in the sample. The rearrangement links TRBV6-5 to TRBJ1-1; D remains unclear. CDR3 size: 13 residues. Trimming shortened V by 7 bases and J by 0 bases, and 9 bases separated the two germline ends. Germline V gene lookup returns CDR1 MNHEY and CDR2 SVGAGI. CDR3 residues: CASTSRVNTEAFF. Here the CDR3 DNA reads TGTGCCAGCACTTCGAGGGTGAACACTGAAGCTTTCTTT.

V gene TRBV15 combines with J gene TRBJ1-5; 8 bases line up with TRBD1. CDR1 and CDR2 from the germline V gene are LNHNV and YYDKDF (reference sequence). The CDR3 has 15 amino acids. V shed 3 bases, J shed 4 bases, and the junction held 5 bases outside the gene matches. CDR3 residues: CATSSMDRVNQPQHF. The CDR3 DNA follows: TGTGCCACCAGCAGTATGGACAGGGTTAATCAGCCCCAGCATTTT.

This clone was detected once. This chain connects TRBV19 to TRBJ2-2; D remains unclear. Germline lookup yields CDR1 LNHDA and CDR2 SQIVND (reference sequence). Trimming left V 4 bases short and J 13 bases short, with 13 bases between. The CDR3 is made up of 12 amino acids. In nucleotides, the CDR3 is TGTGCCAGTAGTAGCGGTTTGGAAGGGCTGTTTTTT. It yields the protein CASSSGLEGLFF.

This chain uses TRBV29-1 with TRBJ2-7; 7 bases are a match to TRBD1. CDR3 length equals 13 residues. J gave up 2 bases and V 6 bases, and 7 bases lay outside the gene matches. Germline-derived CDR1 and CDR2 are SQVTM and ANQGSEA. Here the CDR3 DNA reads TGCAGCGTCGCTGTCAGGGGGACCTACGAGCAGTACTTC. As protein: CSVAVRGTYEQYF.

The V call is TRBV7-9, the J call TRBJ2-3; TRBD2 matches at 8 bases. The CDR3 is made up of 16 amino acids. In germline, CDR1 is SEHNR, CDR2 FQNEAQ (reference sequence). After removal of 5 bases from V and 2 bases from J, the junction contained 9 bases not matched to a gene. CDR3 bases: TGTGCCAGCAGCCCAGGCCTTAGCGGGAACACAGATACGCAGTATTTT. It is translated as CASSPGLSGNTDTQYF.

This clone has a handful of counts. The genes are TRBV5-1 and TRBJ2-3; perhaps TRBD2 as D (6 bases). This CDR3 region has 15 residues. CDR1 SGHRS and CDR2 YFSETQ come from the germline V gene. V lost 0 bases, J lost 0 bases, and 8 bases lay in between. CDR3 sequence reads: CASSLGLASTDTQYF. The CDR3 nucleotides are TGCGCCAGCAGCTTGGGCCTAGCGAGCACAGATACGCAGTATTTT.

The chain links TRBV7-8 to TRBJ2-5; 13 bases match TRBD2. This CDR3 has 17 amino acids. The V and J ends lost 1 base and 3 bases, in that order; junction bases with no gene match: 5. Germline V CDR1 and CDR2: SGHVS, FQNEAQ. This CDR3 is CASSLGGLAGAKETQYF. The DNA for the CDR3 is TGTGCCAGCAGCTTAGGCGGACTAGCGGGGGCTAAAGAGACCCAGTACTTC.

For the CDR3, the DNA is TGTGCCAGCTTGGGACTATACAATGAGCAGTTCTTC. As protein: CASLGLYNEQFF. This chain links TRBV2 with TRBJ2-1; TRBD2 matches at 7 bases. This CDR3 has 12 amino acids. V shed 8 bases and J 4 bases; nucleotides not matched to a gene: 2. The germline V gene has CDR1 SNHLY and CDR2 FYNNEI.

This chain joins TRBV2 and TRBJ2-7; 7 bases line up with TRBD2. V was pared by 6 bases and J by 7 bases, with 12 bases of the junction left unmatched. The germline V gene has CDR1 SNHLY and CDR2 FYNNEI. This CDR3 spans 14 amino acids. This chain's CDR3 is CASRGGDSPGEQYF. For the CDR3, the DNA is TGTGCCAGCAGGGGGGGGGACTCCCCTGGAGAGCAGTACTTC.

The table lists this clone with a count of one. V usage is TRBV11-1 and J usage is TRBJ2-4, with TRBD1 identical over 12 bases. Germline assignment: CDR1 SGHAT and CDR2 FQDESV (reference sequence). V shed 6 bases, J shed 4 bases, and the junction held 10 bases outside the gene matches. The CDR3 runs 17 residues. CDR3 region: CASRAGTGGFGKNIQYF. CDR3 bases: TGTGCCAGCAGGGCCGGGACAGGGGGCTTCGGGAAAAACATTCAGTACTTC.

J is TRBJ1-2 and V is TRBV4-1; 8 nucleotides match TRBD1. The CDR3 has 14 residues. The V segment lost 4 bases and the J segment 5 bases; nucleotides outside the gene matches: 6. Germline V gene lookup returns CDR1 MGHRA and CDR2 YSYEKL. CDR3 sequence: CASSPRDRIYGYTF. CDR3 bases: TGCGCCAGCAGCCCCCGGGACAGGATTTATGGCTACACCTTC.

The chain is built from TRBV19 and TRBJ2-7; 8 bases agree with TRBD1. There are 13 residues in the CDR3. Trimming removed 8 bases from V and 4 bases from J; junction bases left unmatched: 7. Germline CDR1 is LNHDA and CDR2 is SQIVND (reference sequence). The CDR3 DNA is TGTGCCAGTGGGGCAGGGGGCTTGTACGAGCAGTACTTC. Translation: CASGAGGLYEQYF.